The 16 T cell receptor beta chains below were found in one sample sequenced in a study of regulatory T cells in long-lasting Graves disease. Researchers made TCR beta libraries by using iRepertoire HTBI primers and running Arm-PCR on CDR3 regions. TCRdb re-called the multiplex PCR reads with MiXCR, one entry per CDR3 protein. The table includes over 350,000 distinct CDR3 sequences, about a fifth detected once. Time point noted: persistent/refractory GD, antithyroid drugs over 5 years with positive TRAb. Scientists built the TCR library using RNA that was extracted from PBMCs. Sequencing used peripheral blood mononuclear cells (PBMCs), obtained when the disease was refractory, from a patient treated with antithyroid drugs. These receptor sequences come from a female donor with Graves disease.

V and J are TRBV10-3 and TRBJ2-7; D is unclear. The CDR3 is made up of 13 amino acids. The germline V gene encodes CDR1 ENHRY and CDR2 SYGVKD. V was cut by 2 bases and J by 12 bases, with 17 bases left in between. The CDR3 DNA follows: TGTGCCATCAGTGAGGGTTCAACCCCACTTAGGTACTTC. It yields the protein CAISEGSTPLRYF.

This clonotype was seen repeatedly, ten times or more. The rearrangement joins TRBV11-2 to TRBJ2-5, with TRBD2 matching over 11 bases. CDR3 length: 15 amino acids. CDR1 and CDR2 from the germline V gene are SGHAT and FQNNGV. V shed 3 bases and J 5 bases; nucleotides not matched to a gene: 5. CDR3 protein: CASSFTSGSEETQYF. The DNA for the CDR3 is TGTGCCAGCAGCTTTACTAGCGGGAGTGAGGAGACCCAGTACTTC.

This clonotype was detected many times. V gene TRBV7-2 combines with J gene TRBJ2-7, with D uncertain. Germline CDR1 and CDR2: SGHTA and FQGNSA. The CDR3 has 15 amino acids. V was shortened by 1 base and J by 4 bases, with 14 bases between the two germline ends. The CDR3 region is CASSLDTSGDYEQYF. In DNA form, the CDR3 reads TGTGCCAGCAGCTTAGATACCTCAGGAGATTACGAGCAGTACTTC.

The rearrangement uses TRBV30 and TRBJ1-3; D ambiguous. CDR1 and CDR2 (germline): GTSNPN, SVGIG (reference sequence). V was pared by 5 bases and J by 0 bases, with 11 bases between. The CDR3 totals 14 residues. The chain's CDR3 is CAWSGIFSGNTIYF. The CDR3 nucleotides read TGTGCCTGGTCGGGTATTTTCTCTGGAAACACCATATATTTT.

There are many counts of this clonotype. The chain carries TRBV12-3 or TRBV12-4 and TRBJ2-7; TRBD1 is a possible D gene (6 bases). The CDR3 runs to 13 residues. The V end lost 3 bases, the J end lost 6 bases, and 12 bases lay between the germline ends. CDR3 DNA sequence: TGTGCCAGCAGTTTTTTCAGGGGCTCCGAGCAGTACTTC. Protein: CASSFFRGSEQYF.

The chain combines TRBV7-2 with TRBJ1-1; D remains unclear. This CDR3 region has 11 residues. Trimming pared 5 bases from V and 7 bases from J, leaving 8 bases between. Germline V gives CDR1 SGHTA, CDR2 FQGNSA. This CDR3 is CASSVSHEAFF. For the CDR3, the DNA is TGTGCCAGCAGCGTGAGTCATGAAGCTTTCTTT.

This sequence joins TRBV20-1 and TRBJ2-1; unclear D gene. V lost 2 bases, J lost 10 bases, and 12 bases lay in between. Germline V CDR1 and CDR2: DFQATT, SNEGSKA (reference sequence). The CDR3 has 12 amino acids. The CDR3 DNA reads TGCAGTGCTAGATTTGACCTTAACGAGCAGTTCTTC. Its translation is CSARFDLNEQFF.

The V gene is TRBV7-6, the J gene TRBJ2-5; D possibly corresponds to TRBD2 (6 bases). Trimming cost V 5 bases and J 4 bases, with 11 bases left between them. The germline V gene encodes CDR1 SGHVS and CDR2 FNYEAQ. This CDR3 has 13 amino acids. As DNA, the CDR3 is TGTGCCAGCAGCGTCCGGGACTTAGAGACCCAGTACTTC. Protein product: CASSVRDLETQYF.

This clonotype occurred many times. The chain employs TRBV7-2 and TRBJ2-6; D may be TRBD2 (6 bases). Germline V gene lookup returns CDR1 SGHTA and CDR2 FQGNSA. The V end lost 5 bases, the J end lost 0 bases, and 20 bases lay between the germline ends. The CDR3 is 19 residues long. CDR3 sequence reads: CASSTPAGLLASGANVLTF. CDR3 sequence (DNA): TGTGCCAGCAGCACCCCCGCGGGACTTTTGGCCTCTGGGGCCAACGTCCTGACTTTC.

The V call is TRBV14, the J call TRBJ2-7, with TRBD2 matching 7 bases. The germline gives CDR1 SGHDN, CDR2 FVKESK. The length of the CDR3 is 16 residues. The trim removed 1 base at V and 6 bases at J, leaving 12 bases unmatched. CDR3: CASSQATTSRGVEQYF. For the CDR3, the DNA is TGTGCCAGCAGCCAAGCTACGACTAGCCGGGGAGTCGAGCAGTACTTC.

This clonotype has ten or more counts. The chain employs TRBV12-3 or TRBV12-4 and TRBJ2-5; 12 bases fit TRBD2. This CDR3 has 15 residues. The J segment lost 6 bases and the V segment lost 5 bases, leaving 7 bases of the junction unmatched. As DNA, the CDR3 is TGTGCCAGCAGTCTGACTAGCGGGAGAACCAAGACCCAGTACTTC. Translation: CASSLTSGRTKTQYF.

This clonotype has at least ten counts. CDR3 DNA: TGTGCCTGGAGTGTACGTAATCTGAACACTGAAGCTTTCTTT. This gives the protein CAWSVRNLNTEAFF. The chain links TRBV30 to TRBJ1-1; D is ambiguous. V gave up 0 bases and J gave up 0 bases, with 8 bases separating them. Germline V gene lookup returns CDR1 GTSNPN and CDR2 SVGIG (reference sequence). This CDR3 spans 14 amino acids.

For this clonotype: The junction departs from the called germline gene at one end, perhaps through a read error. The chain carries TRBV11-2 and TRBJ1-2; a possible D gene is TRBD1 (5 bases). Germline values: CDR1 SGHAT, CDR2 FQNNGV. The CDR3 sequence is 15 residues long. CDR3: CASSQGAVASDGYTF. The CDR3 DNA reads as TGCGCCAGCAGCCAAGGGGCAGTAGCGTCAGATGGCTACACCTTC.

In its sample, this clonotype was seen a few times. This chain links TRBV4-3 with TRBJ2-7; no reliable D call. Germline lookup yields CDR1 LGHNA and CDR2 YSLEER. V was trimmed by 1 base and J by 6 bases, leaving 10 bases between them. The CDR3 runs 13 residues. The CDR3 coding sequence is TGCGCCAGCAGCCAAGTCTTGCTTCGCGAGCAGTACTTC. Its translation: CASSQVLLREQYF.

In the case of this clonotype: This sequence may be a read error, since a much larger clone differs from it by one base. Since the CDR3 does not end with the conserved phenylalanine or tryptophan, this likely comes from a read error. This sequence joins TRBV6-5 and TRBJ2-5; the D gene is possibly TRBD1 (6 bases). CDR3 length: 14 residues. V dropped 4 bases and J dropped 0 bases, with 9 bases sitting between them. Germline CDR1 is MNHEY and CDR2 is SVGAGI. Here the CDR3 reads CASSLGQNQETQYL. The CDR3 coding sequence is TGTGCCAGCAGTTTAGGACAGAACCAAGAGACCCAGTACCTC.

This clonotype came up a few times. The chain couples TRBV9 to TRBJ1-2; the D is unclear. The CDR3 totals 14 residues. CDR1 and CDR2 from the germline V gene are SGDLS and YYNGEE. Deletions cut 2 bases from V and 1 base from J, with 9 bases between. The CDR3 is CASSVGRSNYGYTF. The CDR3 DNA is TGTGCCAGCAGCGTCGGCAGAAGTAACTATGGCTACACCTTC. The full variable domain, its missing parts supplied by reference TRBV9 and TRBJ1-2, is DSGVTQTPKHLITATGQRVTLRCSPRSGDLSVYWYQQSLDQGLQFLIQYYNGEERAKGNILERFSAQQFPDLHSELNLSSLELGDSALYFCASSVGRSNYGYTFGSGTRLTVV.